This TCR beta chain derives from a study of blood T cell repertoires in COVID-19. Study in general: Material from acute and convalescent COVID-19 was sourced from the United States, Italy and Spain. The analysed material was cDNA or gDNA that came from T cells, B-cell-depleted T cells, or PBMCs.

Per the original methods: Reference gene primers were amplified, and this amplification served to estimate nucleated cell counts. This table comes from immunoSEQ multiplex PCR, and its TCRdb copy is limited to in-frame clones, with some not included. V, J and clone size derive from that table, while D and trimming were established from the DNA sequence. In the table there are a few hundred thousand clones, around 87% of which are singletons. Germline trimming cut 2 bases from V and 4 bases from J; bases unmatched to any gene: 4. The CDR3 has 15 amino acids. Germline CDR1 reads SGHKS; CDR2 reads YYEKEE (reference sequence). The sample holds one count of this clone.

Input material: peripheral blood. The chain recombines TRBV5-5 with TRBJ2-1, with 9 bases identical to TRBD2. The receptor was derived from a woman aged 50 to 60 with acute or convalescent COVID-19. CDR3 protein: CASSLAGGGYNEQFF. DNA of the CDR3: TGTGCCAGCAGCTTAGCGGGAGGTGGTTACAATGAGCAGTTCTTC.